What follows describes a single T cell receptor (beta chain). The CDR3 covers 12 residues. V lost 3 bases and J 7 bases, leaving 6 bases between the germline ends. Germline V CDR1 and CDR2: LNHDA, SQIVND (reference sequence). This specimen comes from a study of T cell responses to AZD1222 COVID-19 vaccine. Overall study: Pooled together were second doses at about 4 or about 12 weeks.

Using immunoSEQ multiplex PCR, the repertoire was profiled, and TCRdb retains in-frame clones only, with some absent. The table includes 130,000 to 150,000 clones, around nine tenths detected once. This chain connects TRBV19 to TRBJ2-2; TRBD2 is a possible D gene (6 bases). This receptor was taken from an adult in good health. This specimen consisted of peripheral blood, obtained on day 0 of AZD1222 vaccination. DNA of the CDR3: TGTGCCAGTAGTATGGAGGGCGGGGAGCTGTTTTTT. Protein product: CASSMEGGELFF.